This T cell receptor (beta chain) was recorded in a study of shared clonotypes between healthy human individuals. Looking at the study overall: The study used three CD4 naive, three CD4 memory, two CD8 naive and one CD8 memory plate per donor.

This clone has at least ten counts. Its antigen is unknown. Trimming stripped 5 bases from V and 7 bases from J, with 21 bases between. Germline CDR1 SGHTA, CDR2 FQGTGA. The CDR3 has 15 amino acids. Only in-frame clones appear in the TCRdb table, and some are missing; sequencing was by immunoSEQ multiplex PCR. The sample lists approximately 320,000 clones, about 74% occurring once. The study's findings and limits: Rarefaction exposed incomplete sorted-subset sequencing despite large depth. Clonotypes shared by all four sorted-subset donors had higher generation probabilities than non-shared clonotypes.

Source material: memory CD4+ T cells sorted from blood. The subset: CD45RA-negative fraction. J is TRBJ2-7 and V is TRBV7-3; no definite D call. The receptor comes from a man aged 25 to 40 in good health. The CDR3 spells CASSPMGLGHQEQYF. As DNA, the CDR3 is TGTGCCAGCAGCCCTATGGGGTTGGGTCATCAAGAGCAGTACTTC.